What follows are 28 T cell receptor beta chains derived from one specimen sequenced in a study of shared clonotypes between healthy human individuals. The protocol was immunoSEQ multiplex PCR, while the TCRdb copy is restricted to in-frame clones and leaves out a portion. Of more than 450,000 clones in the sample, 79% were seen once. The specimen sequenced was PBMCs. The receptor set was obtained from a woman aged 35 to 49 in good health. Some clones in this sample may be carry-over from other donors' samples.

The rearrangement joins TRBV5-6 to TRBJ2-7; 8 nucleotides agree with TRBD2. CDR1 is SGHDT, CDR2 YYEEEE, per germline. Unmatched junction bases numbered 10, after V lost 5 bases and J lost 3 bases. This CDR3 is built from 15 residues. CDR3 in amino acids: CASSPSLAGVYEQYF. CDR3 nucleotides: TGTGCCAGCAGTCCTTCCCTAGCGGGTGTCTACGAGCAGTACTTC.

The chain's CDR3 is CASSSQLVSLSTDTQYF. The DNA of the CDR3 is TGTGCCAGCAGCTCCCAGCTAGTTTCCCTCAGCACAGATACGCAGTATTTT. The J gene is TRBJ2-3, the V gene TRBV28; D is unclear. V was clipped by 6 bases and J by 0 bases, with 19 bases between them. CDR1 and CDR2 from the germline V gene are MDHEN and SYDVKM. The CDR3 is 17 residues long.

This clone was observed many times. This chain uses TRBV11-2 with TRBJ1-2, with 10 bases fitting TRBD1. This CDR3 comprises 15 residues. Looked up from germline, CDR1 is SGHAT and CDR2 is FQNNGV. After removal of 5 bases from V and 5 bases from J, the junction contained 8 bases not matched to a gene. The CDR3 DNA reads as TGTGCCAGCAGCCCTCGGACAGGGGGGAGGTATGGCTACACCTTC. This gives the protein CASSPRTGGRYGYTF. The full variable domain, in which reference TRBV11-2 and TRBJ1-2 provide the parts outside the CDR3, is EAGVAQSPRYKIIEKRQSVAFWCNPISGHATLYWYQQILGQGPKLLIQFQNNGVVDDSQLPKDRFSAERLKGVDSTLKIQPAKLEDSAVYLCASSPRTGGRYGYTFGSGTRLTVV.

The V gene is TRBV7-9, the J gene TRBJ2-5; D possibly corresponds to TRBD1 (6 bases). CDR3 size: 14 residues. Germline V CDR1 and CDR2: SEHNR, FQNEAQ (reference sequence). The V and J ends lost 1 base and 8 bases respectively, with 14 bases between them. The CDR3 DNA is TGTGCCAGCAGCTTAGGCACGGCGACAGGAACCCAGTACTTC. This gives the protein CASSLGTATGTQYF.

This clone turned up a few times. The chain carries TRBV18 and TRBJ2-1; D is possibly TRBD1 or TRBD2 (5 bases each). Germline CDR1 KGHSH, CDR2 LQKENI. This CDR3 contains 14 residues. Between the trimmed V and J ends, which lost 5 bases and 8 bases, there was a span of 16 bases. CDR3 in amino acids: CASSGASGRDEQFF. Here the CDR3 DNA reads TGTGCCAGCTCAGGAGCGTCGGGGCGGGATGAGCAGTTCTTC.

V gene TRBV7-3 combines with J gene TRBJ1-2; D is undetermined. The germline V and J ends were trimmed by 0 bases and 8 bases, with 4 bases remaining between them. CDR1 SGHTA and CDR2 FQGTGA come from the germline V gene. The CDR3 contains 11 residues. The CDR3 here is CASSLTRGYTF. The CDR3 DNA reads as TGTGCCAGCAGCTTAACGCGGGGCTACACCTTC.

This clone was detected only a few times. The chain links TRBV5-1 to TRBJ2-7, with D possibly being TRBD1 (6 bases). This CDR3 has 15 residues. Germline CDR1 is SGHRS and CDR2 is YFSETQ. V dropped 0 bases and J dropped 5 bases, with 15 bases sitting between them. The CDR3 region is CASSLGGRGRNEQYF. For the CDR3, the DNA is TGCGCCAGCAGCTTGGGTGGCAGGGGTAGGAACGAGCAGTACTTC.

V and J are TRBV7-3 and TRBJ2-7, with a tentative D call TRBD1 (7 bases). Between the trimmed V and J ends, which lost 2 bases and 5 bases, there was a span of 16 bases. Germline assignment: CDR1 SGHTA and CDR2 FQGTGA. The CDR3 runs 15 residues. CDR3 coding DNA: TGTGCCAGCAGCTTACGGCGCACAGGGGAGGACGAGCAGTACTTC. It translates to CASSLRRTGEDEQYF.

In the case of this clone: This sample also contains other DNA sequences that code for the same CDR3. The rearrangement links TRBV7-9 to TRBJ1-1; D not resolved. CDR3 size: 14 residues. Germline V lookup: CDR1 SEHNR, CDR2 FQNEAQ (reference sequence). The V end lost 1 base, the J end lost 4 bases, and 10 bases lay between the germline ends. The CDR3 coding sequence is TGTGCCAGCAGCTTAGGCGGGCTCGGCACTGAAGCTTTCTTT. Translated, it gives CASSLGGLGTEAFF. Variable domain in full (rest from reference TRBV7-9 and TRBJ1-1): DTGVSQNPRHKITKRGQNVTFRCDPISEHNRLYWYRQTLGQGPEFLTYFQNEAQLEKSRLLSDRFSAERPKGSFSTLEIQRTEQGDSAMYLCASSLGGLGTEAFFGQGTRLTVV.

The V gene is TRBV14, the J gene TRBJ2-2, with 9 bases fitting TRBD2. Germline assignment: CDR1 SGHDN and CDR2 FVKESK. J gave up 6 bases and V 1 base, and 9 bases lay outside the gene matches. This CDR3 spans 17 amino acids. This CDR3 is CASSQVLSGRVPGELFF. The CDR3 nucleotides are TGTGCCAGCAGCCAAGTGCTTAGCGGGAGAGTCCCCGGGGAGCTGTTTTTT.

This chain connects TRBV5-1 to TRBJ2-3, with TRBD1 matching 9 bases. CDR3 length: 15 residues. Looked up from germline, CDR1 is SGHRS and CDR2 is YFSETQ. Germline trimming cut 4 bases from V and 3 bases from J; bases unmatched to any gene: 6. CDR3 nucleotides: TGCGCCAGCAGCAAACAGGGGGCAAAGACAGATACGCAGTATTTT. This translates into CASSKQGAKTDTQYF.

The V gene is TRBV7-9, the J gene TRBJ2-1; D ambiguous. The CDR3 sequence is 11 residues long. V lost 5 bases and J lost 13, with 12 bases in between. The germline V gene has CDR1 SEHNR and CDR2 FQNEAQ (reference sequence). DNA of the CDR3: TGTGCCAGCAGCGGTTCGGTGCCCCAGTTCTTC. Its protein product is CASSGSVPQFF.

This clone was observed a few times. J is TRBJ1-2 and V is TRBV4-1, with D perhaps matching TRBD1 (5 bases). The V gene lost 2 bases and the J gene lost 3 bases, with 13 bases spanning the gap. CDR1 MGHRA and CDR2 YSYEKL come from the germline V gene. The CDR3 has 15 residues. The CDR3 DNA reads TGCGCCAGCAGCCAACCCGGAAGGGGTCACTATGGCTACACCTTC. Its protein product is CASSQPGRGHYGYTF.

The J gene is TRBJ2-2, the V gene TRBV6-1; 8 bases map to TRBD1. Trimming cost V 10 bases and J 3 bases; bases outside gene matches: 7. The CDR3 contains 14 residues. CDR1 and CDR2 from the germline V gene are MNHNS and SASEGT. DNA for the CDR3: TGTGCCAATTCGGACAGGGTACACACCGGGGAGCTGTTTTTT. Its protein product is CANSDRVHTGELFF.

V is TRBV6-6 and J is TRBJ1-5; TRBD1 agrees at 9 bases. Germline CDR1 is MNHNY and CDR2 is SVGAGI (reference sequence). The junction had 5 bases not matched to a gene; V was cut back by 4 bases and J by 7 bases. CDR3 length: 14 amino acids. CDR3 amino acids: CASSFSTGGQPQHF. The CDR3 DNA reads TGTGCCAGCAGTTTCTCGACAGGGGGACAGCCCCAGCATTTT.

This chain joins TRBV6-1 and TRBJ1-6; 7 nucleotides match TRBD1. CDR1 and CDR2 (germline): MNHNS, SASEGT. The J segment lost 9 bases and the V segment lost 6 bases, leaving 8 bases of the junction unmatched. The CDR3 totals 14 residues. CDR3 in DNA: TGTGCCAGCAGGCCCGCAGGGGGAGGTTCACCCCTCCACTTT. Protein sequence: CASRPAGGGSPLHF.

This clone was found a few times. In DNA form, the CDR3 reads TGTGCCAGCTCACCACAGACTAGCCCATCTGAGCAGTTCTTC. Translating it yields CASSPQTSPSEQFF. The chain combines TRBV18 with TRBJ2-1; TRBD2 matches 7 bases. CDR3 length: 14 residues. CDR1 and CDR2 from the germline V gene are KGHSH and LQKENI. Trimming at V came to 1 base and at J to 9 bases, leaving 6 bases not matched to a gene.

The V call is TRBV6-1, the J call TRBJ2-1; TRBD2 matches 9 bases. J was trimmed by 6 bases and V by 4 bases; bases with no gene match: 7. The length of the CDR3 is 15 residues. Germline V lookup: CDR1 MNHNS, CDR2 SASEGT. The CDR3 DNA reads as TGTGCCAGCAGTGGGATAGCGGGAGACTTCAATGAGCAGTTCTTC. This gives the protein CASSGIAGDFNEQFF.

The chain joins TRBV6-6 to TRBJ2-7; D ambiguous. V was shortened by 2 bases and J by 0 bases, with 11 bases between the two germline ends. Germline CDR1 and CDR2: MNHNY and SVGAGI (reference sequence). The CDR3 is made up of 15 amino acids. The DNA of the CDR3 is TGTGCCAGCAGTTACATCTCCTCCAACTCCTACGAGCAGTACTTC. Amino acid sequence: CASSYISSNSYEQYF.

This clone is a singleton in its sample. The chain links TRBV7-2 to TRBJ2-7; D perhaps matches TRBD2 (6 bases). The germline CDR1 and CDR2 sequences are SGHTA and FQGNSA. The ends were cut back, 5 bases at V and 5 bases at J, with 13 bases in the middle. CDR3 length: 13 residues. CDR3 coding DNA: TGTGCCAGCAGCAAAACTAGCTTACACGAGCAGTACTTC. As protein: CASSKTSLHEQYF.

The rearrangement uses TRBV5-1 and TRBJ1-1; a weak D match, TRBD1 (6 bases). The germline V and J ends were trimmed by 2 bases and 0 bases, with 20 bases remaining between them. Germline CDR1 and CDR2: SGHRS and YFSETQ. The CDR3 totals 18 residues. The DNA for the CDR3 is TGCGCCAGCAGCTTCACCGGGACAATCGGACCCATGAACACTGAAGCTTTCTTT. Translating gives CASSFTGTIGPMNTEAFF.

This clone was recorded only once. The gene calls are TRBV19 and TRBJ1-5; D gene unclear. V lost 3 bases and J 5 bases, leaving 8 bases between the germline ends. The CDR3 is made up of 13 amino acids. Germline CDR1 reads LNHDA; CDR2 reads SQIVND (reference sequence). CDR3 region: CASSIQGHQPQHF. CDR3 in DNA: TGTGCCAGTAGTATTCAAGGGCATCAGCCCCAGCATTTT.

The V gene is TRBV30, the J gene TRBJ2-1, with 16 bases lining up with TRBD2. V shed 0 bases, J shed 0 bases, and the junction held 8 bases outside the gene matches. Germline V gene lookup returns CDR1 GTSNPN and CDR2 SVGIG (reference sequence). The CDR3 runs to 20 residues. The CDR3 sequence is CAWSVYSGLAGGSSYNEQFF. Here the CDR3 DNA reads TGTGCCTGGAGTGTTTACTCGGGACTAGCGGGAGGGAGCTCCTACAATGAGCAGTTCTTC.

CDR3 sequence reads: CASSLGWRYNEQFF. CDR3 in DNA: TGTGCCAGCAGCTTAGGTTGGCGCTACAATGAGCAGTTCTTC. The chain recombines TRBV11-2 with TRBJ2-1; no definite D call. V was trimmed by 1 base and J by 3 bases, leaving 7 bases between them. Germline V gene sequence: CDR1 SGHAT, CDR2 FQNNGV. The CDR3 consists of 14 residues. Based on the CDR3 plus reference TRBV11-2 and TRBJ2-1, the full variable domain is EAGVAQSPRYKIIEKRQSVAFWCNPISGHATLYWYQQILGQGPKLLIQFQNNGVVDDSQLPKDRFSAERLKGVDSTLKIQPAKLEDSAVYLCASSLGWRYNEQFFGPGTRLTVL.

The chain combines TRBV15 with TRBJ2-7, with TRBD1 matching 8 bases. The V gene end was trimmed by 0 bases and the J gene end by 4 bases; junction bases not matched to a gene: 5. CDR1 LNHNV and CDR2 YYDKDF come from the germline V gene (reference sequence). The CDR3 extends over 15 amino acids. As DNA, the CDR3 is TGTGCCACCAGCAGAGATCGACAGGGGACATACGAGCAGTACTTC. It specifies CATSRDRQGTYEQYF.

The V call is TRBV5-5, the J call TRBJ1-1; TRBD1 matches 12 bases. CDR3 length equals 16 residues. Germline CDR1 and CDR2: SGHKS and YYEKEE (reference sequence). After removal of 3 bases from V and 5 bases from J, the junction contained 8 bases not matched to a gene. CDR3 protein: CASSWGTGGGRTEAFF. In DNA, the CDR3 is TGTGCCAGCAGCTGGGGGACAGGGGGCGGTAGGACTGAAGCTTTCTTT.

This sequence joins TRBV7-8 and TRBJ2-1; D call uncertain. Germline assignment: CDR1 SGHVS and CDR2 FQNEAQ. Trimming pared 1 base from V and 2 bases from J, leaving 9 bases between. The CDR3 totals 15 residues. CDR3 protein: CASSLELNPYNEQFF. The CDR3 nucleotides are TGTGCCAGCAGCTTAGAATTGAACCCCTACAATGAGCAGTTCTTC.

This rearrangement joins TRBV11-2 to TRBJ1-2, with D possibly TRBD1 on 6 matching bases. V lost 2 bases and J 5 bases, leaving 15 bases between the germline ends. The CDR3 contains 15 residues. Germline CDR1 and CDR2: SGHAT and FQNNGV. In nucleotides, the CDR3 is TGTGCCAGCAGCTTATCCCCGGGGGCGATTTATGGCTACACCTTC. Translated: CASSLSPGAIYGYTF.